The 17 T cell receptor beta chains listed next were all sequenced from one sample in a study of T cell responses to AZD1222 COVID-19 vaccine. TCRdb keeps only in-frame clones here, not all; method: immunoSEQ multiplex PCR. This repertoire shows about 70,000 clones, around 90% found once; its top ten account for roughly 4.9%. Here the sequenced sample was peripheral blood, taken 28 days after the second dose of the MenACWY control vaccine. The receptors come from an adult who received the MenACWY meningococcal vaccine as a control.

The CDR3 protein is CASNRDTNYGYTF. The CDR3 region has the DNA TGTGCCAGCAACAGGGATACTAACTATGGCTACACCTTC. The rearrangement uses TRBV28 and TRBJ1-2, with D possibly TRBD1 on 6 matching bases. Trimming shortened V by 7 bases and J by 0 bases, and 9 bases separated the two germline ends. This CDR3 has 13 residues. Germline V gene data show CDR1 as MDHEN and CDR2 as SYDVKM.

This clone has more than one count but fewer than ten. The rearrangement links TRBV4-3 to TRBJ2-7; 9 positions agree with TRBD1. The J segment lost 5 bases and the V segment lost 1 base, leaving 9 bases of the junction unmatched. The CDR3 contains 16 residues. In germline, CDR1 is LGHNA, CDR2 YSLEER. CDR3 coding DNA: TGCGCCAGCAGCCAAGGACTCCATAGACAGGGGGACGAGCAGTACTTC. Encoded protein: CASSQGLHRQGDEQYF.

The chain couples TRBV4-1 to TRBJ1-2, with TRBD1 as a possible D gene (6 bases). V was cut by 0 bases and J by 4 bases, with 18 bases left in between. This CDR3 has 17 residues. CDR1 and CDR2 from the germline V gene are MGHRA and YSYEKL. This CDR3 is CASSQEEPTGAFYGYTF. The CDR3 nucleotides are TGCGCCAGCAGCCAAGAAGAGCCGACAGGAGCCTTCTATGGCTACACCTTC.

This clone has just one count. CDR3 amino acids: CAWTPGGRRETQYF. The DNA for the CDR3 is TGTGCCTGGACGCCAGGGGGCCGGAGGGAGACCCAGTACTTC. The chain carries TRBV30 and TRBJ2-5; TRBD1 agrees at 8 bases. J gave up 5 bases and V 4 bases, and 9 bases lay outside the gene matches. This CDR3 region has 14 residues. In germline, CDR1 is GTSNPN, CDR2 SVGIG (reference sequence).

The chain links TRBV30 to TRBJ1-1, with unresolved D. V lost 3 bases and J 1 base, leaving 9 bases between the germline ends. CDR3 length: 13 amino acids. In germline, CDR1 is GTSNPN, CDR2 SVGIG (reference sequence). The CDR3 region is CAWSPLENTEAFF. The DNA for the CDR3 is TGTGCCTGGAGCCCACTTGAGAACACTGAAGCTTTCTTT.

This clone has a handful of counts. The chain combines TRBV10-1 with TRBJ2-2; D perhaps matches TRBD1 (5 bases). The V gene's germline CDR1 is WNHNN and CDR2 SYGVQD (reference sequence). This CDR3 is 13 amino acids long. V was cut by 6 bases and J by 7 bases, with 12 bases left in between. The CDR3, as DNA: TGCGCCAGCAGCCCCAGGGTCGGCGGGGAGCTGTTTTTT. Translation: CASSPRVGGELFF.

The chain is built from TRBV7-2 and TRBJ1-2; the D is unclear. The ends were cut back, 5 bases at V and 0 bases at J, with 4 bases in the middle. Germline lookup yields CDR1 SGHTA and CDR2 FQGNSA. The CDR3 is made up of 12 amino acids. CDR3: CASSVTNYGYTF. DNA for the CDR3: TGTGCCAGCAGCGTAACTAACTATGGCTACACCTTC.

The chain employs TRBV21-1 and TRBJ2-4; TRBD1, as called in the table, went unchecked against the DNA. TRBV21-1 is tagged as a pseudogene. The CDR3 has 18 amino acids. The CDR3 nucleotides read TGTGCCAGCAGCAAAAAGGGGACAGGGGTCCACTGGGGGGTCATTCAGTACTTC. Protein sequence: CASSKKGTGVHWGVIQYF.

V and J are TRBV24-1 and TRBJ2-1; a possible D gene is TRBD1 (5 bases). This CDR3 region has 13 residues. The germline V and J ends were trimmed by 5 bases and 8 bases, with 12 bases remaining between them. CDR1 is KGHDR, CDR2 SFDVKD, per germline. CDR3 coding DNA: TGTGCCACCAGTGCCCCGGGCAGGGATGAGCAGTTCTTC. It codes for CATSAPGRDEQFF.

The J gene is TRBJ2-7, the V gene TRBV10-3, with D perhaps given as TRBD1 or TRBD2 (5 bases each). Germline-derived CDR1 and CDR2 are ENHRY and SYGVKD. This CDR3 is built from 12 residues. Trimming left V 2 bases short and J 9 bases short, with 11 bases between. The CDR3 DNA is TGTGCCATCAGTGAGCCGAGGGACGGGCAGTACTTC. Protein product: CAISEPRDGQYF.

Only a few counts were recorded for this clone. The V and J genes are TRBV19 and TRBJ1-5; 9 positions match TRBD1. V shed 3 bases, J shed 7 bases, and the junction held 7 bases outside the gene matches. CDR1 is LNHDA and CDR2 is SQIVND in the germline V gene (reference sequence). The CDR3 spans 15 residues. This CDR3 reads CASSITGGFGQPQHF. CDR3 DNA: TGTGCCAGTAGTATCACAGGGGGCTTTGGGCAGCCCCAGCATTTT.

The J gene is TRBJ2-1, the V gene TRBV19, with 7 bases matching TRBD2. This CDR3 spans 16 amino acids. Germline CDR1 LNHDA, CDR2 SQIVND (reference sequence). J lost 0 bases, V lost 8 bases, and 10 bases had no gene match. DNA for the CDR3: TGTGCCAGTGCTGACGTTGCGGGAGTCTCCTACAATGAGCAGTTCTTC. Translation gives CASADVAGVSYNEQFF.

This sequence joins TRBV30 and TRBJ1-5; tentatively, D is TRBD1 (6 bases). V lost 7 bases, J lost 3 bases, and 16 bases lay in between. Germline V gene sequence: CDR1 GTSNPN, CDR2 SVGIG (reference sequence). The length of the CDR3 is 14 residues. CDR3 amino acids: CALTVTGTNQPQHF. The CDR3 bases are TGTGCCTTGACAGTAACAGGGACCAATCAGCCCCAGCATTTT.

V is TRBV18 and J is TRBJ2-7, with TRBD1 matching over 8 bases. The CDR3 contains 13 residues. Germline CDR1 is KGHSH and CDR2 is LQKENI. The V gene end was trimmed by 2 bases and the J gene end by 7 bases; junction bases not matched to a gene: 4. This CDR3 reads CASSPGQGGEQYF. The CDR3 DNA is TGTGCCAGCTCACCAGGACAGGGAGGAGAGCAGTACTTC.

The chain links TRBV29-1 to TRBJ2-1; 7 bases fit TRBD1. With V trimmed by 7 bases and J by 2 bases, 5 bases remained unmatched. This CDR3 is built from 13 residues. Germline V CDR1 and CDR2: SQVTM, ANQGSEA. CDR3 nucleotides: TGCAGCGCTACGGGACAGACCTACAATGAGCAGTTCTTC. Translated, it gives CSATGQTYNEQFF.

V gene TRBV20-1 combines with J gene TRBJ2-1; TRBD1 agrees at 9 bases. The CDR3 extends over 15 amino acids. Losses at the gene ends were 3 bases for V and 6 bases for J; bases not matched to a gene: 9. Germline loops: CDR1 DFQATT, CDR2 SNEGSKA (reference sequence). The CDR3 coding sequence is TGCAGTGCTAGTCCCGGGACAGGGCTGGGCAATGAGCAGTTCTTC. Translated, it gives CSASPGTGLGNEQFF.

The J gene is TRBJ2-4, the V gene TRBV19; 7 bases match TRBD1. The CDR3 is 14 amino acids. Germline lookup yields CDR1 LNHDA and CDR2 SQIVND (reference sequence). After removal of 6 bases from V and 2 bases from J, the junction contained 4 bases not matched to a gene. The chain's CDR3 is CASSPRGSKNIQYF. CDR3 sequence (DNA): TGTGCCAGTAGCCCCAGGGGGTCCAAAAACATTCAGTACTTC.